What follows are 27 T cell receptor beta chains derived from one specimen sequenced in a study of shared clonotypes between healthy human individuals. TCRdb's copy holds only in-frame clones and misses some; the assay was immunoSEQ multiplex PCR. The data hold under 2.5 million clones, with about nine tenths observed a single time. Sequencing was performed on naive CD4+ T cells from PBMCs. Specified subset: CD45RA+ positively selected. The receptors stem from a man younger than 35 in good health. Some clones in this sample may be carry-over from other donors' samples.

The V gene is TRBV5-1, the J gene TRBJ2-1; D perhaps matches TRBD1 (5 bases). The CDR3 has 17 residues. V lost 1 base and J 7 bases, leaving 21 bases between the germline ends. In germline, CDR1 is SGHRS, CDR2 YFSETQ. The CDR3 here is CASSLTSRAPQGNEQFF. The CDR3 DNA sequence: TGCGCCAGCAGCTTGACGTCCAGGGCCCCTCAAGGGAATGAGCAGTTCTTC.

Here the CDR3 DNA reads TGTGCCAGCAGTGAACAGGGGGTATACAATGAGCAGTTCTTC. Protein product: CASSEQGVYNEQFF. The rearrangement uses TRBV6-1 and TRBJ2-1; TRBD1 aligns across 7 bases. V was clipped by 2 bases and J by 4 bases; unmatched bases: 2. There are 14 residues in the CDR3. Germline values: CDR1 MNHNS, CDR2 SASEGT.

The V and J genes are TRBV10-3 and TRBJ2-3; D call uncertain. Germline V gene data show CDR1 as ENHRY and CDR2 as SYGVKD. The CDR3 totals 15 residues. Trimming took off 6 bases at V and 0 bases at J, with 13 bases between the two ends. The CDR3 DNA reads as TGTGCCATCAGAGAGAGGTTAACTAGCACAGATACGCAGTATTTT. As protein: CAIRERLTSTDTQYF.

This chain connects TRBV11-3 to TRBJ2-1; tentatively, D is TRBD2 (6 bases). The germline V and J ends were trimmed by 4 bases and 2 bases, with 15 bases remaining between them. The germline V gene has CDR1 SGHNT and CDR2 YENEEA. The CDR3 covers 16 residues. The CDR3 sequence is CASSSGGVAAYNEQFF. Here the CDR3 DNA reads TGTGCCAGCAGCTCCGGCGGAGTAGCGGCCTACAATGAGCAGTTCTTC.

The rearrangement uses TRBV7-2 and TRBJ2-3; D is possibly TRBD2 (5 bases). Germline V gene data show CDR1 as SGHTA and CDR2 as FQGNSA. This CDR3 region has 15 residues. Trimming removed 3 bases at V and 2 bases at J, with 12 bases between. CDR3 DNA: TGTGCCAGCAGCTTTGTAGTGGGAGACACAGATACGCAGTATTTT. Translated: CASSFVVGDTDTQYF.

The gene calls are TRBV6-1 and TRBJ2-7; 10 nucleotides align to TRBD2. The germline gives CDR1 MNHNS, CDR2 SASEGT. The CDR3 loop spans 15 amino acids. J lost 6 bases, V lost 2 bases, and 7 bases had no gene match. This CDR3 is CASSEIGLAVLEQYF. CDR3 coding DNA: TGTGCCAGCAGTGAAATTGGACTAGCGGTGCTCGAGCAGTACTTC.

This chain connects TRBV5-4 to TRBJ2-5, with TRBD1 identical over 7 bases. The J call could be wrong; TRBJ2-7 is a better fit for the DNA end. Germline values: CDR1 SGHNT, CDR2 YYREEE (reference sequence). The CDR3 extends over 15 amino acids. CDR3 sequence (DNA): TGTGCCAGCAGCCTGCAGGGACAGAGACACTACGAGCAGTACTTC. It specifies CASSLQGQRHYEQYF.

Turning to this clone: Other DNA sequences within the sample encode an identical CDR3. The chain couples TRBV18 to TRBJ1-1; a weak D match, TRBD1 (5 bases). V lost 2 bases, J lost 3 bases, and 10 bases lay in between. CDR3 length equals 14 residues. Germline V gene sequence: CDR1 KGHSH, CDR2 LQKENI. CDR3 protein: CASSPGGADTEAFF. As DNA, the CDR3 is TGTGCCAGCTCACCAGGGGGAGCGGACACTGAAGCTTTCTTT.

On this clone: Other DNA sequences in this specimen translate into the identical CDR3. The gene calls are TRBV4-1 and TRBJ2-4; no clear D gene. Trimming shortened V by 1 base and J by 0 bases, and 4 bases separated the two germline ends. The CDR3 contains 14 residues. From germline, CDR1 is MGHRA and CDR2 YSYEKL. The DNA for the CDR3 is TGCGCCAGCAGCCAAGTTCTAGCCAAAAACATTCAGTACTTC. Protein product: CASSQVLAKNIQYF.

The gene calls are TRBV5-1 and TRBJ2-5; D gene unclear. The germline gives CDR1 SGHRS, CDR2 YFSETQ. V was clipped by 0 bases and J by 1 base, with 13 bases between them. CDR3 length: 16 amino acids. The CDR3 nucleotides read TGCGCCAGCAGCTTGGCGGCTTCGGCCGGCCAAGAGACCCAGTACTTC. Protein product: CASSLAASAGQETQYF.

The J gene is TRBJ1-2, the V gene TRBV6-6; D may be TRBD1 (5 bases). Germline V gives CDR1 MNHNY, CDR2 SVGAGI (reference sequence). The CDR3 extends over 12 amino acids. V lost 4 bases to trimming and J lost 8 bases, with 11 bases between them. The CDR3 DNA reads as TGTGCCAGCAGTTCATTGGGGGAAGGCTACACCTTC. It yields the protein CASSSLGEGYTF.

The chain carries TRBV5-1 and TRBJ2-7; D is unresolved. V lost 0 bases to trimming and J lost 3 bases, with 10 bases between them. Germline V CDR1 and CDR2: SGHRS, YFSETQ. The CDR3 covers 14 residues. CDR3 region: CASSLEVVSYEQYF. As DNA, the CDR3 is TGCGCCAGCAGCTTGGAGGTAGTCAGCTACGAGCAGTACTTC.

The chain combines TRBV27 with TRBJ2-7, with D uncertain. Germline V gene sequence: CDR1 MNHEY, CDR2 SMNVEV (reference sequence). V gave up 4 bases and J gave up 3 bases, with 10 bases separating them. The CDR3 is made up of 13 amino acids. The CDR3, as DNA: TGTGCCAGCAGTTCGCCCCAGATCTACGAGCAGTACTTC. Protein: CASSSPQIYEQYF.

V is TRBV6-5 and J is TRBJ2-7; 8 bases agree with TRBD1. The germline V gene encodes CDR1 MNHEY and CDR2 SVGAGI. The length of the CDR3 is 15 residues. V trimming: 5 bases; J trimming: 0 bases; junction bases outside the gene matches: 6. Here the CDR3 DNA reads TGTGCCAGCAGTAAACGACAGGGGCGCTCCTACGAGCAGTACTTC. It specifies CASSKRQGRSYEQYF.

J is TRBJ1-5 and V is TRBV5-1, with no clear D. Between the trimmed V and J ends, which lost 0 bases and 6 bases, there was a span of 13 bases. Per the germline V gene, CDR1 is SGHRS and CDR2 is YFSETQ. The CDR3 spans 15 residues. The CDR3 nucleotides read TGCGCCAGCAGCTTGGCCGGCGGAATAACTCAGCCCCAGCATTTT. Translating gives CASSLAGGITQPQHF. Looking up the rest from reference TRBV5-1 and TRBJ1-5 gives the full variable domain: KAGVTQTPRYLIKTRGQQVTLSCSPISGHRSVSWYQQTPGQGLQFLFEYFSETQRNKGNFPGRFSGRQFSNSRSEMNVSTLELGDSALYLCASSLAGGITQPQHFGDGTRLSIL.

The chain combines TRBV4-3 with TRBJ1-5, with 7 bases matching TRBD1. This CDR3 region has 16 residues. With V trimmed by 1 base and J by 6 bases, 9 bases remained unmatched. The germline V gene encodes CDR1 LGHNA and CDR2 YSLEER. The CDR3 here is CASSQVRGSGSQPQHF. DNA of the CDR3: TGCGCCAGCAGCCAAGTCAGGGGGTCAGGAAGTCAGCCCCAGCATTTT.

J is TRBJ1-5 and V is TRBV5-6; D may be TRBD1 (5 bases). CDR3 size: 15 residues. Germline loops: CDR1 SGHDT, CDR2 YYEEEE. The ends were cut back, 6 bases at V and 6 bases at J, with 19 bases in the middle. The DNA of the CDR3 is TGTGCCAGCAACTTACAGGCTTTACGCGGTCAGCCCCAGCATTTT. Its translation: CASNLQALRGQPQHF. The variable domain in full, with the rest retrieved from reference TRBV5-6 and TRBJ1-5, is DAGVTQSPTHLIKTRGQQVTLRCSPKSGHDTVSWYQQALGQGPQFIFQYYEEEERQRGNFPDRFSGHQFPNYSSELNVNALLLGDSALYLCASNLQALRGQPQHFGDGTRLSIL.

This chain uses TRBV10-3 with TRBJ1-1, with a weak D call TRBD1 (6 bases). There are 11 residues in the CDR3. CDR1 and CDR2 (germline): ENHRY, SYGVKD. Trimming stripped 8 bases from V and 3 bases from J, with 7 bases between. CDR3 DNA sequence: TGTGCCATCGCAGGGGACACTGAAGCTTTCTTT. This sequence encodes CAIAGDTEAFF.

This clone was seen once. This chain connects TRBV5-4 to TRBJ1-1, with 8 bases fitting TRBD1. Germline V gene lookup returns CDR1 SGHNT and CDR2 YYREEE (reference sequence). The junction had 5 bases not matched to a gene; V was cut back by 3 bases and J by 1 base. There are 15 residues in the CDR3. CDR3: CASSWTGKENTEAFF. For the CDR3, the DNA is TGTGCCAGCAGCTGGACAGGGAAAGAGAACACTGAAGCTTTCTTT.

The chain carries TRBV19 and TRBJ2-3; 9 positions agree with TRBD2. This CDR3 region has 16 residues. V lost 3 bases to trimming and J lost 6 bases; unmatched junction nucleotides: 10. The V gene's germline CDR1 is LNHDA and CDR2 SQIVND (reference sequence). The CDR3: CASSIGSGSSWDTQYF. The CDR3 nucleotides are TGTGCCAGTAGTATCGGTAGCGGGAGCTCCTGGGATACGCAGTATTTT.

J is TRBJ2-1 and V is TRBV7-8; unclear D gene. Trimming removed 3 bases from V and 0 bases from J, with 9 bases in between. Looked up from germline, CDR1 is SGHVS and CDR2 is FQNEAQ. This CDR3 contains 15 residues. The CDR3 nucleotides are TGTGCCAGCAGCTTCTCCCGGGCCTCCTACAATGAGCAGTTCTTC. Translation: CASSFSRASYNEQFF.

The chain links TRBV19 to TRBJ2-1; 8 positions agree with TRBD1. The CDR3 runs to 14 residues. V shed 1 base and J 6 bases; nucleotides not matched to a gene: 2. Germline V gene data show CDR1 as LNHDA and CDR2 as SQIVND (reference sequence). CDR3 sequence: CASSIGDRFNEQFF. For the CDR3, the DNA is TGTGCCAGTAGTATAGGGGACAGGTTCAATGAGCAGTTCTTC.

This clone was found once. The chain uses TRBV7-2 and TRBJ2-7, with D uncertain. This CDR3 is 13 amino acids long. V lost 7 bases to trimming and J lost 7 bases, with 17 bases between them. Germline loops: CDR1 SGHTA, CDR2 FQGNSA. The CDR3: CASTRDFPREQYF. DNA of the CDR3: TGTGCCAGCACCCGTGACTTTCCGCGGGAGCAGTACTTC.

This chain links TRBV4-2 with TRBJ1-2, with 7 bases aligning to TRBD1. The trim removed 1 base at V and 6 bases at J, leaving 5 bases unmatched. The germline CDR1 and CDR2 sequences are LGHNA and YNFKEQ. The length of the CDR3 is 14 residues. The CDR3 region is CASSQVKGADGYTF. The CDR3 DNA is TGTGCCAGCAGCCAAGTGAAGGGGGCGGATGGCTACACCTTC.

The gene calls are TRBV4-3 and TRBJ1-6; tentative D call: TRBD1 (5 bases). Germline CDR1 and CDR2: LGHNA and YSLEER. The CDR3 runs 16 residues. Trimming took 3 bases from V and 9 from J, leaving 18 bases between them. This CDR3 reads CASSQMTRVAVSPLHF. The CDR3 DNA reads TGCGCCAGCAGCCAGATGACCAGGGTTGCTGTTTCACCCCTCCACTTT.

Only one count was recorded for this clone. Other DNA sequences within the sample encode an identical CDR3. This chain connects TRBV11-2 to TRBJ1-5; TRBD1 might be the D (5 bases). The length of the CDR3 is 13 residues. The V gene lost 1 base and the J gene lost 6 bases, with 7 bases spanning the gap. Germline values: CDR1 SGHAT, CDR2 FQNNGV. CDR3 in DNA: TGTGCCAGCAGCTTAGTGGGGGGTCAGCCCCAGCATTTT. Translating it yields CASSLVGGQPQHF.

This chain connects TRBV28 to TRBJ2-2; 9 bases line up with TRBD1. This CDR3 has 15 amino acids. Germline assignment: CDR1 MDHEN and CDR2 SYDVKM. V was clipped by 3 bases and J by 7 bases; unmatched bases: 6. The CDR3 nucleotides read TGTGCCAGCAGTTTGGACAGGGGCGGAAACGGGGAGCTGTTTTTT. Its translation is CASSLDRGGNGELFF.